This T cell receptor (beta chain) was retrieved from a study of blood T cells in healthy people across ages. For the study at large: The capture of about one barcoded beta molecule per two T cells was achieved by template switching.

A second 7 to 11 cycle PCR used barcoded and J-beta primers. The authors tagged each cDNA molecule using a template-switch adaptor with 12 random nucleotides. TCRdb processed the 5' RACE reads anew with MiXCR; each CDR3 protein has one entry. The sample shows more than 600,000 distinct CDR3 sequences, approximately 25% of them seen only once. The junction had 10 bases not matched to a gene; V was cut back by 4 bases and J by 7 bases. Germline values: CDR1 SGDLS, CDR2 YYNGEE. CDR3 size: 15 residues. Another study also made use of these data, one on T cells of mothers and their children.

Sequenced input: blood. The receptor's source is a boy younger than 18 in good health. This sequence joins TRBV9 and TRBJ1-4; TRBD1 matches 7 bases. The CDR3 DNA reads as TGTGCCAGCAGCCCCCGTGACAGGGAAAGTGAAAAACTGTTTTTT. As protein: CASSPRDRESEKLFF.